This record concerns one T cell receptor beta chain sequence. The table came from immunoSEQ multiplex PCR; TCRdb's copy has only in-frame clones and leaves some out. In the table there are fewer than 300,000 clones, approximately 90% of which are singletons. The sample originates from a study of blood T cell repertoires in COVID-19. V was pared by 5 bases and J by 10 bases, with 9 bases of the junction left unmatched. Germline assignment: CDR1 SGHTA and CDR2 FQGNSA. This CDR3 is 13 amino acids long. Source material: PBMCs or T cells enriched from blood (not recorded which). The receptor was isolated from a woman in her 30s who had recovered from COVID-19. The chain recombines TRBV7-2 with TRBJ1-2; the match to TRBD1 covers 8 bases. CDR3: CASSPDRVTDYTF. CDR3 coding DNA: TGTGCCAGCAGCCCGGACAGGGTTACTGACTACACCTTC.